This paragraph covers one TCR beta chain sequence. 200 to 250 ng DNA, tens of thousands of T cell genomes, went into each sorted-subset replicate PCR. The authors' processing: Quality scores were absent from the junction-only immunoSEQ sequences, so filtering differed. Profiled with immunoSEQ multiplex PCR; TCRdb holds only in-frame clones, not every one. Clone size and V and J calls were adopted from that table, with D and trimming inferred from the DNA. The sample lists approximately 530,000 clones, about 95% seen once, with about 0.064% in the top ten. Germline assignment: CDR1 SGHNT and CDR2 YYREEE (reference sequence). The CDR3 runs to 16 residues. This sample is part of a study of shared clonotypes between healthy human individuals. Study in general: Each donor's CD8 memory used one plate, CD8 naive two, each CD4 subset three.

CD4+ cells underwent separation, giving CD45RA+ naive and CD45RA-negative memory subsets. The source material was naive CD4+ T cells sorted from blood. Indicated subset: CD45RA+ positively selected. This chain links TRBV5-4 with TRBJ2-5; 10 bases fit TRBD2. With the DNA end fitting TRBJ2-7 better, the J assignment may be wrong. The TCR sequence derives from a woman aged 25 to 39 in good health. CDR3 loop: CASSPGASGSSYEQYF. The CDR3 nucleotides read TGTGCCAGCAGCCCCGGGGCTAGCGGGAGCTCCTACGAGCAGTACTTC.